Ten or more counts support the clone carrying this T cell receptor beta chain. Antigen unknown. Any patient presenting with uncontrolled infection, other autoimmune disease, pregnancy or lactation was left out. The source of the sample is a study of T cells in Graves' hyperthyroidism and ophthalmopathy. General study points: The majority of expanded thyroid clonotypes above 0.001 also appeared in blood.

What was amplified from RNA transcripts were TCR beta CDR3 regions. TCR CDR3 underwent first-round RT-PCR with the HTBI primer set. TCRdb recomputed calls from the multiplex PCR reads with MiXCR, one row per CDR3 protein. The sample has approximately 400,000 distinct CDR3 sequences; approximately 17% are singletons. Germline-derived CDR1 and CDR2 are ENHRY and SYGVKD. The CDR3 is 14 residues long. V lost 0 bases, J lost 6 bases, and 3 bases stayed unmatched. This chain connects TRBV10-3 to TRBJ1-2; TRBD1 matches 8 bases. The material sequenced was blood. The TCR originated in a man younger than 35 with Graves' ophthalmopathy. CDR3 residues: CAISESTTGDGYTF. DNA of the CDR3: TGTGCCATCAGTGAGTCCACGACAGGGGATGGCTACACCTTC.